The TCR beta chain described here comes from a study of blood T cells in healthy people across ages. This clonotype was counted a few times. Its matching antigen is unknown. General study findings and limits: Those diversity estimates obtained from one million T cells were thought to be underestimates.

Collection of 9 to 10 milliliters of peripheral blood was performed for each donor. From germline, CDR1 is SGHTA and CDR2 FQGNSA. There are 12 residues in the CDR3. The V end was cut by 4 bases, the J end by 4 bases, with 7 bases between. A second roughly 6 to 11 cycle PCR used barcoded and J-beta primers. TCRdb reanalysed the 5' RACE reads using MiXCR and keeps one entry per CDR3 protein. The table lists hundreds of thousands of distinct CDR3 sequences, roughly 50% of them singletons. Specimen: blood. The chain links TRBV7-2 to TRBJ1-2; unclear D gene. The sequence came from a man between 40 and 49 years old in good health. DNA for the CDR3: TGTGCCAGCAGCTCCCAAGTCTATGGCTACACCTTC. Its translation is CASSSQVYGYTF.